This T cell receptor (beta chain) was sequenced for a study of T-cell memory formation after mild COVID-19 (dated by TCRdb to the early 2020s). As for the study more broadly: Most TCR sequence clusters were specific to one of the two donors. In a couple of donors, T-cell clones that expanded and contracted after mild COVID-19 were tracked by sequencing TCRalpha and TCRbeta repertoires over time. The cohort comprised two young, previously healthy adult volunteers, one female and one male.

Relative to germline, V is 0 bases shorter and J is 1 base shorter, with 9 bases between their ends. The CDR3, from cysteine to phenylalanine, totals 15 residues. Only the CDR3 region is kept as DNA, spanning 45 bases read in frame from base 1. CDR1 SGHDT and CDR2 YYEEEE are derived from the germline V gene. In regard to this clonotype: Its cognate antigen has yet to be identified. Per-base quality was not reported, and no clone a single base away is much larger than it.

Findings and caveats that apply to the study as a whole: Whether the second-wave clones peaking on day 37 were SARS-CoV-2 specific was not confirmed. Some responding clones were found in pre-infection memory, which suggests that pre-existing cross-reactive memory T cells took part in the SARS-CoV-2 response. Clones that contracted from day 15 to 85 showed balanced CD4/CD8 phenotypes, whereas a second wave of clones that expanded from day 15 to 37 leaned towards CD4+. Only a couple of mild cases were covered by the study, and larger cohorts that include severe cases with pre-infection samples were considered necessary. Contracting CD4+ clones appeared mostly in the CM and EM memory subsets, whereas CD8+ clones were enriched in EMRA.

Ficoll-Paque density gradient centrifugation was used to isolate PBMCs. The sample was run on an Illumina NovaSeq 6000. TCRalpha and TCRbeta cDNA libraries were built by 5'RACE with constant-segment primers, adding sample barcodes and unique molecular identifiers. RNA was extracted from every sample with Trizol reagent. The libraries were amplified in two PCR steps, and the second step added a second sample barcode and Illumina TruSeq adapters. The libraries were sequenced on an Illumina NovaSeq using 2 x 150 bp paired-end reads. In the paper's pipeline: With migec v1.2.7, reads were demultiplexed and then collapsed into UMI-guided consensus sequences. With mixcr v2.1.11, UMI consensuses were aligned to TRA and TRB V and J templates and assembled into clonotypes. A clonotype was counted as expanded or contracted only if both edgeR and NoisET called the change significant, with noise models trained on biological replicates. For edgeR calls, a false discovery rate-adjusted p below 0.01 and a log2 fold-change threshold of 1 were applied. PCA with hierarchical clustering of max-normalized trajectories of the 1000 most abundant clonotypes was used as exploratory dynamics analysis. Separately sequenced CD4+ and CD8+ repertoires were used to assign the CD4 or CD8 phenotype of responding clones. TCRdb took the public reads, trimmed them with fastp at Q25, ran MiXCR for clone calling and kept in-frame beta chains. Rows with one shared CDR3 protein collapse into an entry with the most common genes and DNA. The V and J calls and clone size come from TCRdb's table, not from the authors' own analysis. The sample table holds roughly 200,000 distinct CDR3 sequences, of which roughly a fifth were seen once. The top ten hold 23% of the sample.

The chain was built from TRBV5-6 and TRBJ2-3; TRBD1 could be the D gene, as 6 bases match. Input material: PBMCs or a T cell subset sorted from them (not recorded which). This receptor was identified in an adult woman who had mild COVID-19 (a few samples of this study predate the infection). The sample titles of this study are shuffled in the database, so cell type and time point are left out; the donor was told from shared clones. The DNA is as follows: TGTGCCAGCAGCTTGGCTCAGGGGCGCACAGATACGCAGTATTTT. Protein translation: CASSLAQGRTDTQYF. Reference TRBV5-6 and TRBJ2-3 proteins supply the regions before and after the CDR3; the full variable domain is: DAGVTQSPTHLIKTRGQQVTLRCSPKSGHDTVSWYQQALGQGPQFIFQYYEEEERQRGNFPDRFSGHQFPNYSSELNVNALLLGDSALYLCASSLAQGRTDTQYFGPGTRLTVL.